A single sample gave rise to the 27 T cell receptor beta chains below, sequenced in a study of shared clonotypes between healthy human individuals. CD8 cells regarded as naive lacked CD45RO, were positively chosen for CCR7, and omitted terminally differentiated effector memory CD45RA+ cells. Repertoires were generated with immunoSEQ multiplex PCR, while TCRdb's copy carries only in-frame clones and drops some. The sample includes around 2.1 million clones, roughly 91% of them seen just once. Sequenced input: naive CD8+ T cells from PBMCs. All receptors derive from a man aged 18-30 years in good health. Some clones in this sample may be carry-over from other donors' samples.

The genes are TRBV7-9 and TRBJ2-7, with D perhaps TRBD1 (6 bases). The CDR3 sequence is 15 residues long. V was cut by 0 bases and J by 3 bases, with 12 bases left in between. Germline values: CDR1 SEHNR, CDR2 FQNEAQ (reference sequence). The CDR3 coding sequence is TGTGCCAGCAGCTTAGCAACAGGGTACATCTACGAGCAGTACTTC. It translates to CASSLATGYIYEQYF.

The chain has TRBV2 and TRBJ2-7; the D is unclear. The CDR3 has 15 amino acids. With 0 bases removed from V and 3 bases from J, the gap between germline ends came to 12 bases. The germline V gene has CDR1 SNHLY and CDR2 FYNNEI. CDR3 region: CASSEASGYFYEQYF. In DNA form, the CDR3 reads TGTGCCAGCAGTGAAGCTTCTGGGTATTTCTACGAGCAGTACTTC.

The gene calls are TRBV28 and TRBJ1-1; no clear D. Trimming removed 7 bases from V and 2 bases from J, with 14 bases in between. CDR1 MDHEN and CDR2 SYDVKM come from the germline V gene. The CDR3 is 14 amino acids. The CDR3 region is CASKRLRANTEAFF. CDR3 bases: TGTGCCAGCAAACGCCTACGGGCTAACACTGAAGCTTTCTTT.

This clone came up once. V gene TRBV29-1 combines with J gene TRBJ2-6; D uncertain. The V end was cut by 0 bases, the J end by 0 bases, with 12 bases between. Looked up from germline, CDR1 is SQVTM and CDR2 is ANQGSEA. The CDR3 extends over 17 amino acids. CDR3 protein: CSVEDWPSPSGANVLTF. The CDR3 coding sequence is TGCAGCGTTGAAGATTGGCCAAGCCCCTCTGGGGCCAACGTCCTGACTTTC.

The rearrangement uses TRBV28 and TRBJ2-2, with 10 bases fitting TRBD1. V lost 8 bases and J lost 7; bases outside the gene matches: 10. Per germline, CDR1 MDHEN and CDR2 SYDVKM. The CDR3 has 15 residues. The CDR3 DNA is TGTGCCAGCCGGATAGGGACAGGGGCGATCGGGGAGCTGTTTTTT. The encoded protein is CASRIGTGAIGELFF.

The rearrangement joins TRBV18 to TRBJ2-1; 12 nucleotides match TRBD1. V gave up 5 bases and J gave up 8 bases; unmatched junction bases: 7. This CDR3 contains 15 residues. CDR1 and CDR2 from the germline V gene are KGHSH and LQKENI. CDR3 coding DNA: TGTGCCAGCTCATCTCGGGACAGGGGGCAGCATGAGCAGTTCTTC. It codes for CASSSRDRGQHEQFF.

V is TRBV7-9 and J is TRBJ1-2; 9 nucleotides align to TRBD1. The CDR3 has 14 amino acids. Germline assignment: CDR1 SEHNR and CDR2 FQNEAQ (reference sequence). V lost 4 bases, J lost 8 bases, and 8 bases stayed unmatched. CDR3: CASSSGTGILGYTF. CDR3 coding DNA: TGTGCCAGCAGCTCCGGGACAGGGATTTTAGGCTACACCTTC.

V usage is TRBV6-5 and J usage is TRBJ2-1, with 8 bases identical to TRBD2. CDR3 length equals 15 residues. Germline lookup yields CDR1 MNHEY and CDR2 SVGAGI. With 8 bases clipped from V and 9 bases from J, the junction kept 15 bases outside the gene matches. CDR3 in DNA: TGTGCCAGCTCCCCCCCCGCGGGAGGTTGGGGTGAGCAGTTCTTC. It specifies CASSPPAGGWGEQFF.

This chain connects TRBV29-1 to TRBJ2-1, with 10 bases matching TRBD2. CDR3 length: 16 amino acids. The V gene's germline CDR1 is SQVTM and CDR2 ANQGSEA. V gave up 1 base and J gave up 2 bases; unmatched junction bases: 5. The CDR3 bases are TGCAGCGTTGAAGGCCTAGCGGGAGCTGCCTACAATGAGCAGTTCTTC. It yields the protein CSVEGLAGAAYNEQFF.

For this clone: The same CDR3 is also encoded by other DNA sequences in this sample. The chain has TRBV9 and TRBJ2-7; 8 nucleotides match TRBD2. CDR1 is SGDLS, CDR2 YYNGEE, per germline. J lost 0 bases, V lost 4 bases, and 6 bases had no gene match. The CDR3 has 15 residues. CDR3 nucleotide sequence: TGTGCCAGCAGCCCGCGGGGGACTAGCTCCTACGAGCAGTACTTC. This translates into CASSPRGTSSYEQYF.

The chain has TRBV10-3 and TRBJ2-1; no firm D call. Germline CDR1 reads ENHRY; CDR2 reads SYGVKD. The CDR3 is 14 residues long. V lost 6 bases and J 3 bases, leaving 12 bases between the germline ends. The DNA of the CDR3 is TGTGCCATCAGGCCTGTCCTAGACTACAATGAGCAGTTCTTC. This gives the protein CAIRPVLDYNEQFF.

In the case of this clone: Other nucleotide sequences from this sample produce the same CDR3. J is TRBJ1-2 and V is TRBV9; D is possibly TRBD1 (5 bases). Per germline, CDR1 SGDLS and CDR2 YYNGEE. This CDR3 region has 15 residues. With 3 bases removed from V and 3 bases from J, the gap between germline ends came to 15 bases. CDR3 region: CASSGGGEGYYGYTF. In DNA, the CDR3 is TGTGCCAGCAGCGGCGGGGGTGAGGGGTACTATGGCTACACCTTC.

The sample holds one count of this clone. This chain connects TRBV19 to TRBJ2-7, with D possibly being TRBD2 (7 bases). The CDR3 has 16 residues. Trimming removed 9 bases at V and 2 bases at J, with 23 bases between. The germline V gene has CDR1 LNHDA and CDR2 SQIVND (reference sequence). The CDR3 protein is CASGGLADGGTYEQYF. As DNA, the CDR3 is TGTGCCAGCGGGGGGCTAGCGGACGGAGGAACCTACGAGCAGTACTTC.

The V and J genes are TRBV27 and TRBJ1-2, with 9 bases aligning to TRBD1. The ends lost 5 bases at V and 2 bases at J; junction bases unmatched: 6. The CDR3 is 15 amino acids. Germline CDR1 is MNHEY and CDR2 is SMNVEV (reference sequence). The CDR3, as DNA: TGTGCCAGCAGTCCCAAAGGGACAGGGAACTATGGCTACACCTTC. This encodes CASSPKGTGNYGYTF.

This clone was observed once. The chain recombines TRBV6-5 with TRBJ2-5; D is undetermined. Germline V CDR1 and CDR2: MNHEY, SVGAGI. Trimming removed 4 bases at V and 5 bases at J, with 14 bases between. CDR3 length: 14 amino acids. For the CDR3, the DNA is TGTGCCAGCAGTTCACTTGATAGGACGGAGACCCAGTACTTC. Residues: CASSSLDRTETQYF.

The CDR3 sequence: CASSSFGPKGRLAGGSAYEQYF. CDR3 sequence (DNA): TGTGCCAGTAGCTCCTTTGGGCCCAAGGGGAGACTAGCGGGAGGGTCAGCCTACGAGCAGTACTTC. The chain couples TRBV19 to TRBJ2-7, with 14 bases lining up with TRBD2. This CDR3 region has 22 residues. The junction had 24 bases not matched to a gene; V was cut back by 6 bases and J by 2 bases. From germline, CDR1 is LNHDA and CDR2 SQIVND (reference sequence).

This chain uses TRBV18 with TRBJ1-1, with 7 bases aligning to TRBD1. V gave up 3 bases and J gave up 0 bases; unmatched junction bases: 7. The CDR3 runs 16 residues. Germline CDR1 KGHSH, CDR2 LQKENI. The CDR3 is CASSPGTAKVNTEAFF. The CDR3 DNA reads as TGTGCCAGCTCACCGGGGACAGCTAAAGTGAACACTGAAGCTTTCTTT.

This clone has just one count. V and J are TRBV7-3 and TRBJ2-4, with D perhaps matching TRBD2 (5 bases). CDR1 is SGHTA, CDR2 FQGTGA, per germline. The CDR3 contains 14 residues. Deletions cut 5 bases from V and 8 bases from J, with 16 bases between. This chain's CDR3 is CASSQAGMGDIQYF. The CDR3 bases are TGTGCCAGCAGCCAGGCCGGAATGGGAGACATTCAGTACTTC. Together with reference TRBV7-3 and TRBJ2-4, the CDR3 gives the full variable domain: GAGVSQTPSNKVTEKGKYVELRCDPISGHTALYWYRQSLGQGPEFLIYFQGTGAADDSGLPNDRFFAVRPEGSVSTLKIQRTERGDSAVYLCASSQAGMGDIQYFGAGTRLSVL.

This chain links TRBV12-5 with TRBJ1-1; D gene uncertain. Germline CDR1 and CDR2: LGHNT and FRNRAP. V was cut by 2 bases and J by 2 bases, with 3 bases left in between. The CDR3 loop spans 12 amino acids. The CDR3 nucleotides read TGTGCTAGTGGTTTGCTCAACACTGAAGCTTTCTTT. It specifies CASGLLNTEAFF.

V usage is TRBV19 and J usage is TRBJ1-1; tentative D call: TRBD1 (6 bases). The CDR3 length is 16 residues. Germline CDR1 reads LNHDA; CDR2 reads SQIVND (reference sequence). Trimming cost V 5 bases and J 1 base, with 17 bases left between them. Written as DNA, the CDR3 is TGTGCCAGTAGTGCCGACTTAGAGGGGGAGAACACTGAAGCTTTCTTT. Its protein product is CASSADLEGENTEAFF.

The chain has TRBV4-3 and TRBJ1-5; the D gene is possibly TRBD1 (6 bases). The CDR3 runs to 15 residues. In germline, CDR1 is LGHNA, CDR2 YSLEER. V lost 4 bases and J lost 1, with 11 bases in between. The CDR3, as DNA: TGCGCCAGCAGCCTACGGCAGGGGAGCAATCAGCCCCAGCATTTT. Protein product: CASSLRQGSNQPQHF.

The chain links TRBV11-2 to TRBJ2-5, with D perhaps TRBD2 (5 bases). CDR3 size: 15 residues. CDR1 and CDR2 from the germline V gene are SGHAT and FQNNGV. The V end lost 5 bases, the J end lost 5 bases, and 18 bases lay between the germline ends. The CDR3 DNA follows: TGTGCCAGCAGCCACGGCGGGCCGAGGGCGGAGACCCAGTACTTC. Encoded protein: CASSHGGPRAETQYF.

This chain uses TRBV30 with TRBJ2-1, with 11 bases fitting TRBD1. The germline V gene encodes CDR1 GTSNPN and CDR2 SVGIG (reference sequence). The CDR3 spans 14 residues. J was trimmed by 6 bases and V by 2 bases; bases with no gene match: 3. The CDR3 DNA reads TGTGCCTGGAGTAGCGGGACAGGGGGCAATGAGCAGTTCTTC. It translates to CAWSSGTGGNEQFF.

The V gene is TRBV5-4, the J gene TRBJ1-1; D may be TRBD1 (5 bases). The length of the CDR3 is 14 residues. V lost 1 base to trimming and J lost 8 bases, with 15 bases between them. Germline-derived CDR1 and CDR2 are SGHNT and YYREEE (reference sequence). This CDR3 reads CASSLYKGVREAFF. CDR3 bases: TGTGCCAGCAGCTTGTATAAAGGGGTACGGGAAGCTTTCTTT. Full variable domain (remainder filled in from reference TRBV5-4 and TRBJ1-1): ETGVTQSPTHLIKTRGQQVTLRCSSQSGHNTVSWYQQALGQGPQFIFQYYREEENGRGNFPPRFSGLQFPNYSSELNVNALELDDSALYLCASSLYKGVREAFFGQGTRLTVV.

The V gene is TRBV6-5, the J gene TRBJ2-5; perhaps TRBD2 as D (6 bases). Gene TRBJ2-7 matches the end of the DNA better, so the J call may be wrong. Germline assignment: CDR1 MNHEY and CDR2 SVGAGI. The CDR3 sequence is 14 residues long. CDR3 sequence: CASSPLADTYEQYF. CDR3 DNA sequence: TGTGCCAGCAGTCCTTTAGCGGATACCTACGAGCAGTACTTC.

This clone was detected only once. This same CDR3 is encoded by further DNA sequences in the sample. V usage is TRBV28 and J usage is TRBJ2-7; D is possibly TRBD2 (6 bases). The ends were cut back, 2 bases at V and 3 bases at J, with 8 bases in the middle. Germline V CDR1 and CDR2: MDHEN, SYDVKM. This CDR3 is built from 13 residues. This CDR3 is CASSLGGNYEQYF. The CDR3 DNA sequence: TGTGCCAGCAGTTTAGGGGGGAACTACGAGCAGTACTTC.

The chain links TRBV7-9 to TRBJ1-4; TRBD1 agrees at 9 bases. The CDR3 spans 18 residues. Losses at the gene ends were 5 bases for V and 6 bases for J; bases not matched to a gene: 16. Germline V gene data show CDR1 as SEHNR and CDR2 as FQNEAQ (reference sequence). CDR3 bases: TGTGCCAGCAGCAACTACTATGGGACAGGGTCGGAGCATGAAAAACTGTTTTTT. Protein product: CASSNYYGTGSEHEKLFF.